The clone carrying this T cell receptor (beta chain) was observed at least ten times. Newly diagnosed, the hyperthyroidism patients had under 2 months' duration and were aged 18 to 65. This sample is part of a study of Graves' ophthalmopathy and Graves' hyperthyroidism. Beta-chain TCR CDR3 regions were amplified from RNA transcripts. HTBI primers served in a first-round RT-PCR, which a second-round multiplex PCR followed. MiXCR was run by TCRdb on the multiplex PCR reads, yielding one entry per CDR3 protein. The repertoire consists of around 1.1 million distinct CDR3 sequences, with about 36% occurring once and the leading ten covering 11%. The CDR3 consists of 13 residues. The germline V and J ends were trimmed by 1 base and 6 bases, with 10 bases remaining between them. Per germline, CDR1 SGDLS and CDR2 YYNGEE.

The origin of this receptor is an adult man with Graves' hyperthyroidism. Material: peripheral blood or thyroid tissue (not recorded which). The chain combines TRBV9 with TRBJ1-1; D is unresolved. CDR3: CASSVFGEAEAFF. CDR3 coding DNA: TGTGCCAGCAGCGTATTTGGGGAGGCTGAAGCTTTCTTT.